A selection of T cell receptor beta chains follows, all from one sample in a study of T cell responses to AZD1222 COVID-19 vaccine. This table comes from immunoSEQ multiplex PCR, and its TCRdb copy is limited to in-frame clones, with some not included. The data hold 150,000 to 200,000 clones, with roughly 90% observed a single time. Sequences were derived from peripheral blood, sampled on day 0 of AZD1222 vaccination. The origin of the receptors is an adult in good health. CDR3s include the opening cysteine and the closing phenylalanine or tryptophan. The D gene is left open where the match is weak. Where a row states a size, it is once, few, many or the class of an expanded clone; other rows omit it.

V: TRBV7-9; size: NA; J: TRBJ2-2; D: NA; DNA: TGTGCCAGCAGCTCCACCCACAGGGACCCCATTTGGAACACCGGGGAGCTGTTTTTT; CDR3: CASSSTHRDPIWNTGELFF
V: TRBV19; size: NA; J: TRBJ1-1; D: NA; DNA: TGTGCCAGTAGGGCGCCAGGGCGAATGAACACTGAAGCTTTCTTT; CDR3: CASRAPGRMNTEAFF
V: TRBV2; size: NA; J: TRBJ1-2; D: NA; DNA: TGTGCCAGCGAAGAAACGGGACCCAACTATGGCTACACCTTC; CDR3: CASEETGPNYGYTF
V: TRBV5-4; size: once; J: TRBJ2-1; D: TRBD2; DNA: TGTGCCAGCAGCCTAGCGGGGGGGTCGAGGTACAATGAGCAGTTCTTC; CDR3: CASSLAGGSRYNEQFF
V: TRBV19; size: NA; J: TRBJ2-7; D: TRBD1; DNA: TGTGCCAGTAGTATTAGACAGGGGAACGAGCAGTACTTC; CDR3: CASSIRQGNEQYF
V: TRBV15; size: NA; J: TRBJ1-1; D: NA; DNA: TGTGCCACCAGCAGAACCCGTGGGAACACTGAAGCTTTCTTT; CDR3: CATSRTRGNTEAFF
V: TRBV28; size: NA; J: TRBJ2-7; D: TRBD1; DNA: TGTGCCAGCAGTTTCTCCCCGGGGACAGGGAGTTCCTACGAGCAGTACTTC; CDR3: CASSFSPGTGSSYEQYF
V: TRBV30; size: NA; J: TRBJ2-3; D: TRBD1; DNA: TGTGCCTGGTCGACAGGGTCCACAGATACGCAGTATTTT; CDR3: CAWSTGSTDTQYF
V: TRBV14; size: NA; J: TRBJ1-1; D: NA; DNA: TGTGCCAGCAGCCAAGATCTAGGCGGAAAAGCTTTCTTT; CDR3: CASSQDLGGKAFF
V: TRBV18; size: NA; J: TRBJ2-5; D: NA; DNA: TGTGCCAGCTCACCACCCGGCAGACAAGAGACCCAGTACTTC; CDR3: CASSPPGRQETQYF
V: TRBV28; size: once; J: TRBJ1-1; D: TRBD1; DNA: TGTGCCAGCACCCTTGGGACAGGGTTCGCGGGGAACACTGAAGCTTTCTTT; CDR3: CASTLGTGFAGNTEAFF
V: TRBV6-2/TRBV6-3; size: NA; J: TRBJ1-5; D: NA; DNA: TGTGCCAGCAGTTACAGTGTGGGGCTCCTAGGACAGCCCCAGCATTTT; CDR3: CASSYSVGLLGQPQHF
V: TRBV7-9; size: NA; J: TRBJ1-6; D: TRBD1; DNA: TGTGCCAGCAGCTTAGGGGGACAGGGCATTTCACCCCTCCACTTT; CDR3: CASSLGGQGISPLHF
V: TRBV7-3; size: NA; J: TRBJ2-3; D: NA; DNA: TGTGCCAGCAGCTTAACGGGAACCACAGATACGCAGTATTTT; CDR3: CASSLTGTTDTQYF
V: TRBV7-3; size: NA; J: TRBJ2-1; D: NA; DNA: TGTGCCAGCAGCTTAATGAAGGGTACTGAGCAGTTCTTC; CDR3: CASSLMKGTEQFF
V: TRBV29-1; size: NA; J: TRBJ2-7; D: TRBD1; DNA: TGCAGCGTCCCGGGACAGACCTCCTACGAGCAGTACTTC; CDR3: CSVPGQTSYEQYF
V: TRBV7-9; size: NA; J: TRBJ1-4; D: NA; DNA: TGTGCCAGCAGCATTCGACAGTCTAATGAAAAACTGTTTTTT; CDR3: CASSIRQSNEKLFF
V: TRBV7-6; size: NA; J: TRBJ1-4; D: NA; DNA: TGTGCCAGCAGCTTAGAAGGGTATCTTAATGAAAAACTGTTTTTT; CDR3: CASSLEGYLNEKLFF
V: TRBV2; size: NA; J: TRBJ1-6; D: TRBD1; DNA: TGTGCCAGCACCCCGGGACAGGGTTATTCACCCCTCCACTTT; CDR3: CASTPGQGYSPLHF
V: TRBV5-1; size: NA; J: TRBJ2-5; D: NA; DNA: TGCGCCAGCAGCAAAACCCAAGGGGAGACCCAGTACTTC; CDR3: CASSKTQGETQYF
V: TRBV13; size: few; J: TRBJ1-1; D: NA; DNA: TGTGCCAGCAGCTTATCTCCCCCAGCTTTCTTT; CDR3: CASSLSPPAFF
V: TRBV7-9; size: NA; J: TRBJ1-1; D: NA; DNA: TGTGCCAGCAGCTTAGAAGGGGTCACTGAAGCTTTCTTT; CDR3: CASSLEGVTEAFF
V: TRBV5-1; size: NA; J: TRBJ1-4; D: NA; DNA: TGCGCCAGCAGCTTGGCGGGGGGGCCCTTTATGTTTTTT; CDR3: CASSLAGGPFMFF
V: TRBV5-8; size: NA; J: TRBJ1-5; D: NA; DNA: TGTGCCAGCAGCTTGGAAGGGGGGCTGATGGCGAATCAGCCCCAGCATTTT; CDR3: CASSLEGGLMANQPQHF
V: TRBV7-2; size: NA; J: TRBJ1-2; D: NA; DNA: TGTGCCAGCAGCTTAGAGGAGGTATACTATGGCTACACCTTC; CDR3: CASSLEEVYYGYTF
V: TRBV7-8; size: few; J: TRBJ1-5; D: NA; DNA: TGTGCCAGCAGCCCGCCCACGGCCGATAGCAATCAGCCCCAGCATTTT; CDR3: CASSPPTADSNQPQHF
V: TRBV25-1; size: NA; J: TRBJ1-2; D: NA; DNA: TGTGCTACCCGAACAGGGAACTATGGCTACACCTTC; CDR3: CATRTGNYGYTF
V: TRBV2; size: NA; J: TRBJ1-1; D: NA; DNA: TGTGCCAGCAGTACGACAGGATCTGCTTTCTTT; CDR3: CASSTTGSAFF
V: TRBV6-5; size: NA; J: TRBJ1-2; D: TRBD1; DNA: TGTGCCAGCAGGGGGGGACAGACTCAACTCTCTGGCTACACCTTC; CDR3: CASRGGQTQLSGYTF
V: TRBV7-9; size: NA; J: TRBJ2-3; D: NA; DNA: TGTGCCAGCAGCCGTTTACTCCGACAAGACACAGATACGCAGTATTTT; CDR3: CASSRLLRQDTDTQYF
V: TRBV7-9; size: NA; J: TRBJ1-2; D: TRBD1; DNA: TGTGCCAGCAGCTTACAGGGGGTGGATGGCTACACCTTC; CDR3: CASSLQGVDGYTF
V: TRBV6-5; size: NA; J: TRBJ1-1; D: TRBD1; DNA: TGTGCCACCATAGAGTCGACAGGGATGAGCACTGAAGCTTTCTTT; CDR3: CATIESTGMSTEAFF